The rows below give T cell receptor beta chains drawn from one sample of a study of blood T cell repertoires in COVID-19. Measured with immunoSEQ multiplex PCR; TCRdb has only the in-frame clones, and not every one. The sample comprises approximately 240,000 clones, about 89% of which are singletons, and about 1.9% rests with the top ten. Sequenced material: PBMCs or T cells enriched from blood (not recorded which). These receptor sequences come from a woman under 30 who had recovered from COVID-19. CDR3s leave out the opening cysteine and the closing phenylalanine or tryptophan.

v_gene: TRBV6-2/TRBV6-3; CDR3aa: ASSLSGNTEAF
v_gene: TRBV7-2; CDR3aa: ASSLISGRVNEQF
v_gene: TRBV28; CDR3aa: ASRTEGGQPQH
v_gene: TRBV11-2; CDR3aa: ASSLDSLGVWRGGEYGYT
v_gene: TRBV6-1; CDR3aa: ASSESGSYNEQF
v_gene: TRBV5-6; CDR3aa: ASSIYTDSVGHGYT
v_gene: TRBV7-3; CDR3aa: ASSSRWTSGRWEQF
v_gene: TRBV19; CDR3aa: ASSGDRAGNQPQH
v_gene: TRBV11-3; CDR3aa: ASSLLTNEQF
v_gene: TRBV4-1; CDR3aa: ASSSPHGGMSEQF
v_gene: TRBV27; CDR3aa: ASSSLRGQLNGYT
v_gene: TRBV6-1; CDR3aa: ASSAGLAGGPDTQY
v_gene: TRBV12-3/TRBV12-4; CDR3aa: ASSLQGRYEQY
v_gene: TRBV10-3; CDR3aa: AISGTGGDTEAF
v_gene: TRBV9; CDR3aa: ASSIGTDTQY
v_gene: TRBV4-1; CDR3aa: ASSQGEGGASSYNEQF
v_gene: TRBV11-2; CDR3aa: ASSLVSTEAF
v_gene: TRBV19; CDR3aa: ASSNLNPRSGQYGYT
v_gene: TRBV12-5; CDR3aa: ASGLVASGEEETQY
v_gene: TRBV6-6; CDR3aa: ASSWAAGAGYT
v_gene: TRBV2; CDR3aa: ASAGTGDQPQH
v_gene: TRBV7-3; CDR3aa: ASSATGAATDTQY
v_gene: TRBV20-1; CDR3aa: SASFAEGSPLH
v_gene: TRBV7-9; CDR3aa: ASSFSNRFNEKLF
v_gene: TRBV4-1; CDR3aa: ASSLTGSYEQY
v_gene: TRBV7-9; CDR3aa: ASSLELGRNTEAF
v_gene: TRBV4-2; CDR3aa: ASSQYPRGRRGTEAF
v_gene: TRBV10-3; CDR3aa: AISGRAGGTDTQY
v_gene: TRBV7-9; CDR3aa: ASSFRTRQGVNPYGYT
v_gene: TRBV4-3; CDR3aa: ASSQDRGNYGYT
v_gene: TRBV27; CDR3aa: ASSLHRQGASEAF
v_gene: TRBV19; CDR3aa: ASSISLGLESGEQF
v_gene: TRBV11-3; CDR3aa: ASSRRQGVYNEQF
v_gene: TRBV24-1; CDR3aa: ATSAGTSGYT
v_gene: TRBV6-6; CDR3aa: ASSYSGGAFNEQF
v_gene: TRBV5-5; CDR3aa: ASSLPESNYGYT
v_gene: TRBV6-2/TRBV6-3; CDR3aa: ASSYDISGNTIY
v_gene: TRBV10-3; CDR3aa: AISARKGDTQY
v_gene: TRBV12-5; CDR3aa: ASGGTVNTEAF
v_gene: TRBV5-4; CDR3aa: ASSLAAGGTYEQY
v_gene: TRBV28; CDR3aa: ASSFTPLGQVNNEQF
v_gene: TRBV19; CDR3aa: ASRVRGLNNQPQH
v_gene: TRBV6-5; CDR3aa: ASSLDPEDEKLF
v_gene: TRBV5-4; CDR3aa: ASSLVGGLISIQPQH
v_gene: TRBV18; CDR3aa: ASSPPTVNYGYT
v_gene: TRBV7-9; CDR3aa: ASSLATGGFGTDTQY
v_gene: TRBV9; CDR3aa: ASSAATGGLGEKLF
v_gene: TRBV18; CDR3aa: ASSPPRGTGRTEAF
v_gene: TRBV12-3/TRBV12-4; CDR3aa: ATNRQGGTEAF
v_gene: TRBV29-1; CDR3aa: SVRTSGRPGYEQY
v_gene: TRBV10-2; CDR3aa: ASSVEKGDGKLF
v_gene: TRBV18; CDR3aa: ASSPTSNEQF
v_gene: TRBV14; CDR3aa: ASSQEHRAGLNQPQH
v_gene: TRBV4-1; CDR3aa: ASSQEIRSPLH
v_gene: TRBV4-1; CDR3aa: ASSWRHSYNEQF